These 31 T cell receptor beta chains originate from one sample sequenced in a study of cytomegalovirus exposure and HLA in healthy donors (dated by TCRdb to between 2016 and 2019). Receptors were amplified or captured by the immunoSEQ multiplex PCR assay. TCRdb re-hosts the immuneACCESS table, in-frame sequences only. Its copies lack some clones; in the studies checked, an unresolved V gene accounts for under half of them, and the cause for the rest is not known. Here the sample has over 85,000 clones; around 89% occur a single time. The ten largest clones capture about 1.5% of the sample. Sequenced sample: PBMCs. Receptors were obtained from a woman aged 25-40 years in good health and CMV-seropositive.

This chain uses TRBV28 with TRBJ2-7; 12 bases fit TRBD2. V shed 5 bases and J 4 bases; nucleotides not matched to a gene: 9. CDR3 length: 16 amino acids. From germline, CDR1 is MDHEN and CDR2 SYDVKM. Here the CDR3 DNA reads TGTGCCAGCAGTCACCCTAGCGGGAGGGCCCGGTACGAGCAGTACTTC. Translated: CASSHPSGRARYEQYF.

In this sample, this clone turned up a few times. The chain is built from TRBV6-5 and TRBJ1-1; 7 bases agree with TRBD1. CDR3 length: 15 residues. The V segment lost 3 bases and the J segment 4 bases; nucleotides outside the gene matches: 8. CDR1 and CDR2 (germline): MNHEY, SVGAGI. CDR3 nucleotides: TGTGCCAGCAGTTATGCCCCGGACAGGAGCACTGAAGCTTTCTTT. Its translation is CASSYAPDRSTEAFF.

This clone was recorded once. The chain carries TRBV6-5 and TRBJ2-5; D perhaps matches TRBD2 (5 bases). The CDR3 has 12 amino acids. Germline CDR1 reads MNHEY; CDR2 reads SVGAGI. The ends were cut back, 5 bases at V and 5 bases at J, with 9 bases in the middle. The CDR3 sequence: CASSRGWETQYF. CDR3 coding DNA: TGTGCCAGCAGTCGCGGGTGGGAGACCCAGTACTTC.

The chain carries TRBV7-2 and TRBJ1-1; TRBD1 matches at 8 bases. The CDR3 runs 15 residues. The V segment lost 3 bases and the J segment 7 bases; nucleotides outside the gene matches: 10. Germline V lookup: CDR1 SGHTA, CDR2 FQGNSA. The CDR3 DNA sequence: TGTGCCAGCAGCTTCCCAGGGCAGGGGGCGATTGAAGCTTTCTTT. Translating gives CASSFPGQGAIEAFF.

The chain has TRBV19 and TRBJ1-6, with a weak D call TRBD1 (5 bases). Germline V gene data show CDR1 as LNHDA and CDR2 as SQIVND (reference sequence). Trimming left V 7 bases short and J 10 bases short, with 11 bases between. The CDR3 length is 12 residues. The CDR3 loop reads CASMHRRSPLHF. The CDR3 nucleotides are TGTGCCAGTATGCACAGGCGGTCACCCCTCCACTTT.

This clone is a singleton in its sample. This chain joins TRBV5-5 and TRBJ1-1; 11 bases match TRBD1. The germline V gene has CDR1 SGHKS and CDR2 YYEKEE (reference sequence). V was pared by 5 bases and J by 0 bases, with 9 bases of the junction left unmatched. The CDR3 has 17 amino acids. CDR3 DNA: TGTGCCAGCAGTTCCCTGGGACAGGGGGGGATGAACACTGAAGCTTTCTTT. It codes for CASSSLGQGGMNTEAFF.

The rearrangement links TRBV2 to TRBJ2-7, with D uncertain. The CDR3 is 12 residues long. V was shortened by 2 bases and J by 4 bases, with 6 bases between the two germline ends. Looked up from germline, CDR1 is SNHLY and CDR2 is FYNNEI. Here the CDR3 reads CASSESIYEQYF. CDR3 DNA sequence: TGTGCCAGCAGTGAATCCATTTACGAGCAGTACTTC.

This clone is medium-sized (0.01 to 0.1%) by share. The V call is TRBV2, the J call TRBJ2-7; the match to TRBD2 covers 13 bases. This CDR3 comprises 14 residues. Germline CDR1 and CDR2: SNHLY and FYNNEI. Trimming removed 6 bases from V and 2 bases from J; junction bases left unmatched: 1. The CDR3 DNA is TGTGCCAGCAGCGGGACTAGCGGGACCTACGAGCAGTACTTC. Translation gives CASSGTSGTYEQYF.

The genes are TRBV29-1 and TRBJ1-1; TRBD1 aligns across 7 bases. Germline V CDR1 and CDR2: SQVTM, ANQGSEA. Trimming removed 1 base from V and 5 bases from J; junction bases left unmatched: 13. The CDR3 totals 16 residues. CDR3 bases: TGCAGCGTTGAAGGAGTGAGGGGGCAAGTAGGAACTGAAGCTTTCTTT. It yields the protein CSVEGVRGQVGTEAFF.

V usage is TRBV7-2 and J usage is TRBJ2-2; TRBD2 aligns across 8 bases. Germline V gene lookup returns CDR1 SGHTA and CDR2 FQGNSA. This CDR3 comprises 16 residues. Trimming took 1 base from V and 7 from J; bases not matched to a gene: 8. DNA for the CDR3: TGTGCCAGCAGCTTAGGAGCGGGGGTAGGAGGCGGGGAGCTGTTTTTT. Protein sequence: CASSLGAGVGGGELFF. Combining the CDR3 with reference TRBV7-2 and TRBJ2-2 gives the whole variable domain GAGVSQSPSNKVTEKGKDVELRCDPISGHTALYWYRQSLGQGLEFLIYFQGNSAPDKSGLPSDRFSAERTGGSVSTLTIQRTQQEDSAVYLCASSLGAGVGGGELFFGEGSRLTVL.

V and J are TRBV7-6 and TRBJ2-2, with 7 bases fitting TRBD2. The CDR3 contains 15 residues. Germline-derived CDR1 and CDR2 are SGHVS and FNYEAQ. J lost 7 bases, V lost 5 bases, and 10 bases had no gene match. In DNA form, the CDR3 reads TGTGCCAGCAGCCTAAGGACTAGTAAGATCGGGGAGCTGTTTTTT. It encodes CASSLRTSKIGELFF.

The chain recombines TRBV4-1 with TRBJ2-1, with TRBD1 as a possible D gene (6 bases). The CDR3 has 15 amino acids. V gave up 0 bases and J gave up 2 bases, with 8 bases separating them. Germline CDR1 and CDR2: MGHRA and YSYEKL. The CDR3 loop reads CASSQEAGAYNEQFF. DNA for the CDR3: TGCGCCAGCAGCCAAGAAGCAGGGGCCTACAATGAGCAGTTCTTC.

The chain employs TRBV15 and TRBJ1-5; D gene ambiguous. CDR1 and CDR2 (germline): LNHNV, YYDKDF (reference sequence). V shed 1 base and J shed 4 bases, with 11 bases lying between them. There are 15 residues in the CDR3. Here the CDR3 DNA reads TGTGCCACCAGCAGAGGGTACTTACGGAATCAGCCCCAGCATTTT. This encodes CATSRGYLRNQPQHF.

CDR3 sequence reads: CATSRTGLREQYF. For the CDR3, the DNA is TGTGCCACCAGCAGGACTGGACTTCGCGAGCAGTACTTC. This chain connects TRBV15 to TRBJ2-7, with D maybe TRBD2 (5 bases). The CDR3 totals 13 residues. The V gene lost 3 bases and the J gene lost 6 bases, with 12 bases spanning the gap. CDR1 is LNHNV and CDR2 is YYDKDF in the germline V gene (reference sequence).

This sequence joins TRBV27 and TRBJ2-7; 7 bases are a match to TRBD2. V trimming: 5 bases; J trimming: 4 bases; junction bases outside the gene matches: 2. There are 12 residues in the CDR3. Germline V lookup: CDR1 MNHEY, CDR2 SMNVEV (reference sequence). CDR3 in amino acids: CASSPGGYEQYF. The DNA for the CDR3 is TGTGCCAGCAGTCCCGGGGGGTACGAGCAGTACTTC.

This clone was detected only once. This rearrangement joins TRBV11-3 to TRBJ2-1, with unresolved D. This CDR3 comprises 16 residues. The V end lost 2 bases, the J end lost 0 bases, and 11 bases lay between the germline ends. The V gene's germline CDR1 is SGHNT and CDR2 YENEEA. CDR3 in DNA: TGTGCCAGCAGCTTAACGTCAGCGAGCTCCTACAATGAGCAGTTCTTC. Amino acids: CASSLTSASSYNEQFF.

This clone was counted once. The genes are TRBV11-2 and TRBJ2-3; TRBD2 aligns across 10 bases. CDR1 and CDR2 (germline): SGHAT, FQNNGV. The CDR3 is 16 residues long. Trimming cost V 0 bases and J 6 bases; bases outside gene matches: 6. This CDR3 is CASSLESGRAFDTQYF. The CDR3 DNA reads TGTGCCAGCAGCTTAGAAAGCGGGAGGGCCTTCGATACGCAGTATTTT.

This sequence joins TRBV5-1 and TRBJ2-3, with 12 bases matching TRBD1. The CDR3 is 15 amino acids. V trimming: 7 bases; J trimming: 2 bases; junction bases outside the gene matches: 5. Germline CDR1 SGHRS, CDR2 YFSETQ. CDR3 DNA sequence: TGCGCCAGCTCGGGGGACAGGGGGCCCACAGATACGCAGTATTTT. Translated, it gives CASSGDRGPTDTQYF.

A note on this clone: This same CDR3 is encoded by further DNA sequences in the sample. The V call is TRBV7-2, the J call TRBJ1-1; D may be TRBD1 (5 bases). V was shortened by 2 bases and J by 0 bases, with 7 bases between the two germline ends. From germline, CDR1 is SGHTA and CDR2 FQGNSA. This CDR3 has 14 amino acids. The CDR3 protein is CASSLLGLNTEAFF. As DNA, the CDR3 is TGTGCCAGCAGCTTATTGGGGCTGAACACTGAAGCTTTCTTT.

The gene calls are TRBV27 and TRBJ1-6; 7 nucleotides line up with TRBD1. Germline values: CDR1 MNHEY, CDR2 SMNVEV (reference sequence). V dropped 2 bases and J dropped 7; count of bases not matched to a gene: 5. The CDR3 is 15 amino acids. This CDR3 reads CASSLRVTGNSPLHF. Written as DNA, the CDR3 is TGTGCCAGCAGTTTACGGGTGACAGGGAATTCACCCCTCCACTTT.

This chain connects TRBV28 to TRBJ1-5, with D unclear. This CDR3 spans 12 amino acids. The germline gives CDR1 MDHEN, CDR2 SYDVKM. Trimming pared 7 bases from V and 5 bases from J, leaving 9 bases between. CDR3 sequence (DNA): TGTGCCAGCAAGTCTGCGGATCAGCCCCAGCATTTT. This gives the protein CASKSADQPQHF.

The CDR3 nucleotides read TGCGCCAGCACAAAGGACAGTCAGAACACTGAAGCTTTCTTT. Translated, it gives CASTKDSQNTEAFF. The rearrangement links TRBV5-1 to TRBJ1-1; D perhaps matches TRBD1 (6 bases). The germline gives CDR1 SGHRS, CDR2 YFSETQ. V lost 6 bases and J 1 base, leaving 13 bases between the germline ends. The CDR3 spans 14 residues.

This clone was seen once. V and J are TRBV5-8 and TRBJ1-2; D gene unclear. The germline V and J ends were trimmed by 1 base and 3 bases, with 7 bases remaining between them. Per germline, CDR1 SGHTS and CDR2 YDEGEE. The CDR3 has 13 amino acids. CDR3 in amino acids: CASSLHRDYGYTF. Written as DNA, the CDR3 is TGTGCCAGCAGCTTGCACAGAGACTATGGCTACACCTTC.

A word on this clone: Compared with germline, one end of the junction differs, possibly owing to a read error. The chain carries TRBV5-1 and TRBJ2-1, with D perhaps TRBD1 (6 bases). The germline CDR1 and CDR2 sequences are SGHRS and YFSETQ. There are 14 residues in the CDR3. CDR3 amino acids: CASTLERGSNEQFF. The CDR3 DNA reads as TGCGCCAGCACCTTGGAGAGGGGGAGCAATGAGCAGTTCTTC.

CDR3: CASSPYSSGPTGELFF. The CDR3 DNA follows: TGTGCCAGTAGCCCATACTCCAGCGGACCAACCGGGGAGCTGTTTTTT. The chain has TRBV19 and TRBJ2-2; D possibly corresponds to TRBD2 (5 bases). In germline, CDR1 is LNHDA, CDR2 SQIVND (reference sequence). The CDR3 length is 16 residues. Trimming stripped 6 bases from V and 5 bases from J, with 19 bases between.

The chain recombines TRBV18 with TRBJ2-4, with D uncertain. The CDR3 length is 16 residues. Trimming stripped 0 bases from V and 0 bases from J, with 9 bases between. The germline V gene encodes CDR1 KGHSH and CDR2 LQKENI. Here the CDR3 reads CASSPPSALAKNIQYF. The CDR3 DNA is TGTGCCAGCTCACCACCTTCTGCGCTAGCCAAAAACATTCAGTACTTC.

The CDR3 is CASSRGQTTEAFF. The CDR3 region has the DNA TGCGCCAGCAGCCGGGGACAGACTACTGAAGCTTTCTTT. This sequence joins TRBV5-1 and TRBJ1-1; 7 bases align to TRBD1. V gave up 4 bases and J gave up 5 bases; unmatched junction bases: 5. This CDR3 has 13 amino acids. The germline CDR1 and CDR2 sequences are SGHRS and YFSETQ.

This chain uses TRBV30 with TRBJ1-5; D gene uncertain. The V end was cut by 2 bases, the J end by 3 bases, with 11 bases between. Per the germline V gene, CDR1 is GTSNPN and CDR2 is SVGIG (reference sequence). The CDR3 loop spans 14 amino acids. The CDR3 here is CAWSLFTFNQPQHF. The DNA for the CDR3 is TGTGCCTGGAGTTTATTCACTTTCAATCAGCCCCAGCATTTT.

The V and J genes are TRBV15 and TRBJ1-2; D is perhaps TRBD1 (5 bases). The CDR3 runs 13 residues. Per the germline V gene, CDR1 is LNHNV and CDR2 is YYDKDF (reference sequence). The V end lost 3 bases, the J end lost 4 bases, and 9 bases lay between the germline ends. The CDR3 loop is CATSSGHVYGYTF. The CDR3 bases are TGTGCCACCAGCAGCGGACACGTCTATGGCTACACCTTC.

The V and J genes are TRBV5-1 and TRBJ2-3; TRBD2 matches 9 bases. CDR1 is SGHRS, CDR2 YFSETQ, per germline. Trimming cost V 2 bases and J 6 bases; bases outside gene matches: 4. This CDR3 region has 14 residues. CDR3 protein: CASSFSGRGDTQYF. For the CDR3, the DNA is TGCGCCAGCAGCTTTAGCGGGAGAGGGGATACGCAGTATTTT.

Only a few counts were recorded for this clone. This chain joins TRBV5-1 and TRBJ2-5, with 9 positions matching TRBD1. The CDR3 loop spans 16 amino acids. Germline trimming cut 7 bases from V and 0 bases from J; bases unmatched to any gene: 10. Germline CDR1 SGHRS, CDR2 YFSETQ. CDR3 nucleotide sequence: TGCGCCAGCGCCCAGACAGGGGGACTGCACCAAGAGACCCAGTACTTC. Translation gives CASAQTGGLHQETQYF.